This T cell receptor (beta chain) was sequenced in a study of blood T cell repertoires in COVID-19. V dropped 5 bases and J dropped 4 bases, with 9 bases sitting between them. Germline lookup yields CDR1 MNHEY and CDR2 SVGAGI. This CDR3 region has 13 residues. One Seattle source followed patients from active infection through their disease course. Of note for this clone: The sample carries other DNA sequences with the same CDR3.

TCRdb's copy holds only in-frame clones and misses some; the assay was immunoSEQ multiplex PCR. This table holds around 370,000 clones, around nine tenths found once. This TCR was sampled from a woman aged 70-85 years with COVID-19, enrolled during active disease. The rearrangement joins TRBV6-5 to TRBJ1-5; a possible D gene is TRBD1 (6 bases). The sample was peripheral blood. CDR3 in DNA: TGTGCCAGCAGTCGTCAGGGGAATCAGCCCCAGCATTTT. Translation gives CASSRQGNQPQHF.